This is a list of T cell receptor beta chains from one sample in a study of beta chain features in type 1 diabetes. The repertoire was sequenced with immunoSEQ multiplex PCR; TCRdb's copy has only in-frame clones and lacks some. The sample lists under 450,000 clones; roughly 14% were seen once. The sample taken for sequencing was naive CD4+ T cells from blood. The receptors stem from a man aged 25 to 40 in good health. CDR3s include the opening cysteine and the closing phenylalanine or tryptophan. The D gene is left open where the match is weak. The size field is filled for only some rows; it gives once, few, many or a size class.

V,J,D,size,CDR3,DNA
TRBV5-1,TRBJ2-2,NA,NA,CASSSGETGELFF,TGCGCCAGCAGCTCAGGTGAAACCGGGGAGCTGTTTTTT
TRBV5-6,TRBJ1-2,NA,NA,CASSQQNYGYTF,TGTGCCAGCAGCCAGCAGAACTATGGCTACACCTTC
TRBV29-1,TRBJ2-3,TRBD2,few,CSVSFLTSTDTQYF,TGCAGCGTTTCATTTCTGACTAGCACCGATACGCAGTATTTT
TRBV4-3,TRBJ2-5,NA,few,CASSQVRWRETQYF,TGCGCCAGCAGCCAAGTACGGTGGCGAGAGACCCAGTACTTC
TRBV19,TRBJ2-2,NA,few,CASRTGTDTGELFF,TGTGCCAGTAGAACAGGGACCGACACCGGGGAGCTGTTTTTT
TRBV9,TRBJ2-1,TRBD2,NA,CASSVEGQGLAGVRQFF,TGTGCCAGCAGCGTAGAGGGTCAAGGGCTAGCGGGAGTACGGCAGTTCTTC
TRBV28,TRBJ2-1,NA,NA,CASTSWDNEQFF,TGTGCCAGCACCAGCTGGGACAATGAGCAGTTCTTC
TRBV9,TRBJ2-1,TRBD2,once,CASSRAGGLNNEQFF,TGTGCCAGCAGCCGAGCGGGGGGCCTAAACAATGAGCAGTTCTTC
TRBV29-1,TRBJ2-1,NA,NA,CSVEQGRIVQFF,TGCAGCGTTGAACAGGGCAGAATTGTGCAGTTCTTC
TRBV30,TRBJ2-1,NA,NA,CAWSLAYNEQFF,TGTGCCTGGAGTCTAGCCTACAATGAGCAGTTCTTC
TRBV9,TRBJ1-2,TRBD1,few,CASSTSGQVFNYGYTF,TGTGCCAGCAGCACTAGCGGACAGGTTTTTAACTATGGCTACACCTTC
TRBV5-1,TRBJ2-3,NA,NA,CASRDNLIAGATDTQYF,TGCGCCAGCCGGGACAACCTCATAGCGGGTGCCACAGATACGCAGTATTTT
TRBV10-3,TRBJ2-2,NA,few,CAISENGMNTGELFF,TGTGCCATCAGTGAGAACGGGATGAACACCGGGGAGCTGTTTTTT
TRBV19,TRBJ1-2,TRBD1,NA,CASSIRQGDGYTF,TGTGCCAGTAGTATACGACAGGGAGATGGCTACACCTTC
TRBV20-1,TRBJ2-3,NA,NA,CSARIGLTQYF,TGCAGTGCTAGAATTGGGCTTACGCAGTATTTT
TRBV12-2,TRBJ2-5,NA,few,CASRSTGRGYQETQYF,TGTGCAAGTCGCTCGACAGGGAGGGGGTACCAAGAGACCCAGTACTTC
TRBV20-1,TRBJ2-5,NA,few,CSALSGTQYF,TGCAGTGCTCTTTCGGGCACCCAGTACTTC
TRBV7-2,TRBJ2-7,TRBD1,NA,CASSSLGQANEQYF,TGTGCCAGCAGCTCATTGGGACAGGCCAACGAGCAGTACTTC
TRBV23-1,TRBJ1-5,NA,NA,CASSGETGGVSNQPQHF,TGCGCCAGCAGTGGGGAGACGGGGGGTGTTAGCAATCAGCCCCAGCATTTT
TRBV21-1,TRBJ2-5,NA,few,CASSKAESRRPKETQYF,TGTGCCAGCAGCAAAGCGGAATCCAGGCGCCCTAAAGAGACCCAGTACTTC
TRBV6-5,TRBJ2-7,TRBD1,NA,CASPRRGQGVHEQYF,TGTGCCAGCCCCCGCAGGGGACAGGGGGTCCACGAGCAGTACTTC
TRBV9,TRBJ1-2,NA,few,CASSANTAGTNRYKNYGYTF,TGTGCCAGCAGCGCAAACACCGCCGGGACAAACAGATACAAAAACTATGGCTACACCTTC
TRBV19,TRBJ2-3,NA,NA,CASKVAASTDTQYF,TGTGCCAGTAAGGTGGCGGCTAGCACAGATACGCAGTATTTT
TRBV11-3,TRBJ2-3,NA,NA,CASREVGAPGAQYF,TGTGCCAGCAGGGAGGTGGGGGCACCAGGGGCGCAGTATTTT
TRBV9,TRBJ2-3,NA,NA,CASSVQGSTDTQYF,TGTGCCAGCAGCGTACAAGGCAGCACAGATACGCAGTATTTT
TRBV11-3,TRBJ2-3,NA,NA,CASSPWTPTDTQYF,TGTGCCAGCAGCCCCTGGACTCCCACAGATACGCAGTATTTT
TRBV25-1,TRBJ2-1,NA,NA,CASSALPQGSEQFF,TGTGCCAGCAGTGCACTACCTCAGGGTAGTGAGCAGTTCTTC
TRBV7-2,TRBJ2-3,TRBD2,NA,CASSLGLAGADTQYF,TGTGCCAGCAGTCTAGGACTAGCGGGAGCCGATACGCAGTATTTT
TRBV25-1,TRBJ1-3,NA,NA,CASSGPAWVGNTIYF,TGTGCCAGCAGTGGCCCGGCATGGGTGGGGAACACCATATATTTT
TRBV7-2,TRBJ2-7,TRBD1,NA,CASSLAQGGREQYF,TGTGCCAGCAGCTTAGCACAGGGGGGCCGCGAGCAGTACTTC
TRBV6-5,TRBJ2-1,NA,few,CASSYPFF,TGTGCCAGCAGTTACCCGTTCTTC
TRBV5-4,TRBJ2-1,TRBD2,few,CASSRGTSGAYNEQFF,TGTGCCAGCAGCCGCGGGACTAGCGGGGCTTACAATGAGCAGTTCTTC
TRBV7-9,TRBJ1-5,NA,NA,CASSLDGGRPQHF,TGTGCCAGCAGCTTAGATGGAGGGAGGCCCCAGCATTTT
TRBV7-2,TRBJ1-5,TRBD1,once,CASSLTRTGDQHF,TGTGCCAGCAGCTTAACCAGGACAGGCGACCAGCATTTT
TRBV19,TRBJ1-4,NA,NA,CAVGKGRAEKLFF,TGTGCCGTGGGGAAAGGGAGGGCTGAAAAACTGTTTTTT
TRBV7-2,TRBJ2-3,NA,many,CASSPIGGTSTDTQYF,TGTGCCAGCAGCCCAATCGGGGGTACGAGCACAGATACGCAGTATTTT
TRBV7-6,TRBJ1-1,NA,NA,CASSAIRRNEAFF,TGTGCCAGCAGCGCTATTCGTCGCAATGAAGCTTTCTTT
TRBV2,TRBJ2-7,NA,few,CASGQGRVQYF,TGTGCCAGCGGGCAGGGGCGGGTGCAGTACTTC
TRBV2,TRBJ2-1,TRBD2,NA,CASSPTSGTYNEQFF,TGTGCCAGCAGTCCTACTAGCGGGACCTACAATGAGCAGTTCTTC
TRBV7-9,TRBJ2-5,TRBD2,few,CASSEGLAGGETQYF,TGTGCCAGCAGCGAGGGACTAGCGGGAGGAGAGACCCAGTACTTC
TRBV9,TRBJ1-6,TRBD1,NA,CASSPGQNNSPLHF,TGTGCCAGCAGCCCGGGACAGAATAATTCACCCCTCCACTTT
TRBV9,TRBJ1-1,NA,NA,CASSVVQETNTEAFF,TGTGCCAGCAGCGTAGTGCAGGAAACGAACACTGAAGCTTTCTTT
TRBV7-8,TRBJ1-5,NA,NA,CASSLLRLGQPQHF,TGTGCCAGCAGCTTACTGCGGCTCGGGCAGCCCCAGCATTTT
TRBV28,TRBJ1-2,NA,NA,CASSISDNYGYTF,TGTGCCAGCAGTATCAGTGATAACTATGGCTACACCTTC
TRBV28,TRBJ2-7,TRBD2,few,CASRTSGGPFEQYF,TGTGCCAGCAGGACTAGCGGGGGGCCGTTTGAGCAGTACTTC
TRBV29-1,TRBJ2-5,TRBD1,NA,CSVEVLTGGRETQYF,TGCAGCGTTGAGGTCCTGACAGGGGGCAGGGAGACCCAGTACTTC
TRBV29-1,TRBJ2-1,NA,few,CSVSGWLHRDEQFF,TGCAGCGTGTCGGGATGGTTACATAGGGATGAGCAGTTCTTC
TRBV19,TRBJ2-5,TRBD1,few,CASSIGQGSQETQYF,TGTGCCAGTAGTATCGGACAGGGCAGCCAAGAGACCCAGTACTTC
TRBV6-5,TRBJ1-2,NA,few,CASGTGAVYGYTF,TGTGCCAGTGGTACGGGGGCGGTCTATGGCTACACCTTC
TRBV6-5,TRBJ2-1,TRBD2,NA,CASSRGTSALTEQFF,TGTGCCAGCAGCCGCGGGACTAGCGCCCTTACTGAGCAGTTCTTC
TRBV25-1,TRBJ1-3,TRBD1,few,CASSPYRQGTGNTIYF,TGTGCCAGCAGTCCCTATAGACAGGGCACTGGAAACACCATATATTTT
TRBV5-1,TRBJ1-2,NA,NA,CASSLPTGPDNYGYTF,TGCGCCAGCAGCTTGCCAACAGGGCCGGATAACTATGGCTACACCTTC
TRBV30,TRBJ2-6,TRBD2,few,CAWSGGGSGANVLTF,TGTGCCTGGAGTGGGGGAGGGTCTGGGGCCAACGTCCTGACTTTC